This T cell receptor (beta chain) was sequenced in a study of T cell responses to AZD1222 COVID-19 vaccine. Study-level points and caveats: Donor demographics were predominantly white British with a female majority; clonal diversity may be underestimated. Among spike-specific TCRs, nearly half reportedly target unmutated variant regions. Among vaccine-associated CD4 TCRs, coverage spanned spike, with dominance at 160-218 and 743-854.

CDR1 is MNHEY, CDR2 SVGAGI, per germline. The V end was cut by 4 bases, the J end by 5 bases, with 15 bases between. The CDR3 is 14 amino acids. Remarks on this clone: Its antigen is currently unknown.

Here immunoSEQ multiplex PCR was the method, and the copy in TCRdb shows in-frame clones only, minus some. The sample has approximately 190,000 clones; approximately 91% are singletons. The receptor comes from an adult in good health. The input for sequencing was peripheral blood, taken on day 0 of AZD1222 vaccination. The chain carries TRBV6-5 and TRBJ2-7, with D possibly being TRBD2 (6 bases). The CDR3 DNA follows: TGTGCCAGCAGTTTCGGAGGGTGGACGGACGAGCAGTACTTC. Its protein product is CASSFGGWTDEQYF.